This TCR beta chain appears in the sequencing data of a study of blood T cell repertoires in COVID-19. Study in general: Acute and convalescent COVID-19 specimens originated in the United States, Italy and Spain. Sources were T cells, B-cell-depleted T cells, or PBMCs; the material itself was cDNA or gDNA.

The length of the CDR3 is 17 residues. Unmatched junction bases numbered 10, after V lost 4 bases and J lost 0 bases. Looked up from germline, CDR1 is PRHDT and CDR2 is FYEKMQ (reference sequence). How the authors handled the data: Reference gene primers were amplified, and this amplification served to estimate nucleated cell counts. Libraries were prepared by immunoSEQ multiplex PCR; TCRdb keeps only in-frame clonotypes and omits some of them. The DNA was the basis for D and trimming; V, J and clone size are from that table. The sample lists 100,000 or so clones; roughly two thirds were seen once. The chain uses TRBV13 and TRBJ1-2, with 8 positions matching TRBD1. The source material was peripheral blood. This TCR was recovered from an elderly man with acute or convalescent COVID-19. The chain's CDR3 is CASSWSQGEGANYGYTF. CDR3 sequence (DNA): TGTGCCAGCAGCTGGTCACAGGGGGAGGGAGCTAACTATGGCTACACCTTC.